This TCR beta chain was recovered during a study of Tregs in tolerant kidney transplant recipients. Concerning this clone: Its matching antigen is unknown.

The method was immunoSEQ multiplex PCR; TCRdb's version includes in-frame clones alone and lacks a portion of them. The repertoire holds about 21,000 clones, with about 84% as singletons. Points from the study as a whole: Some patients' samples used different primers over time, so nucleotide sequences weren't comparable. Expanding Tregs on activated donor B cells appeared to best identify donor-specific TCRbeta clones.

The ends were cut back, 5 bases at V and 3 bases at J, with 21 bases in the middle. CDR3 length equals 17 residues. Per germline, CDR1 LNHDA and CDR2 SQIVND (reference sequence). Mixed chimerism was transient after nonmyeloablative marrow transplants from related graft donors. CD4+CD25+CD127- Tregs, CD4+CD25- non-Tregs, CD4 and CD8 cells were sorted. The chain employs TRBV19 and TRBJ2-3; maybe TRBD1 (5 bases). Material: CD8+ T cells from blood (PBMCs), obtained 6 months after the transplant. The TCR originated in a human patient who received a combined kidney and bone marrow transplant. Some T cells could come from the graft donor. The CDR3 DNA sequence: TGTGCCAGTAGTGCCTTTACAGGCCCGGAGTCTACAGATACGCAGTATTTT. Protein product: CASSAFTGPESTDTQYF.